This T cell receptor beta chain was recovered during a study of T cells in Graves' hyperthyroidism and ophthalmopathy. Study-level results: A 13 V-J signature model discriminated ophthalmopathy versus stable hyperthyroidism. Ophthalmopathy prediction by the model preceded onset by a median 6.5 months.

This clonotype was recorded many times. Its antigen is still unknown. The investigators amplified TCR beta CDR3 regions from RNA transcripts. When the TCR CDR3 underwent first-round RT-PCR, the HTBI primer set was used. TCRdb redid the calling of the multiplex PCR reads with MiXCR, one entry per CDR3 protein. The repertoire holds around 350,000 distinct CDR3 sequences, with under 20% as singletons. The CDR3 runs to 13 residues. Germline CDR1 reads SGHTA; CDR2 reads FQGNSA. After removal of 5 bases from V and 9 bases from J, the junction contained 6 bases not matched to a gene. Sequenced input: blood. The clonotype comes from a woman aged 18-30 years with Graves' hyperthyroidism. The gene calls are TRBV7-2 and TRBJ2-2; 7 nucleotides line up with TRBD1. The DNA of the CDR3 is TGTGCCAGCAGCAGACAGGGAAGATGGGAGCTGTTTTTT. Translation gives CASSRQGRWELFF.